The clone carrying this TCR beta chain was seen a few times. The target antigen is unknown. This entry belongs to a study of CD8 T cells in ankylosing spondylitis. Study-level points and caveats: What appeared characteristic of ankylosing spondylitis blood was a TCR beta motif of about eight highly homologous variants. Reportedly, matched ankylosing spondylitis synovial fluid was significantly enriched for disease-linked clones.

TCRdb ran MiXCR on the 5' RACE reads and lists one entry per CDR3 protein. The sample records a few hundred thousand distinct CDR3 sequences, around 20% being singletons. From germline, CDR1 is DFQATT and CDR2 SNEGSKA (reference sequence). The CDR3 runs 12 residues. With 5 bases clipped from V and 6 bases from J, the junction kept 4 bases outside the gene matches. The clonotype comes from a male donor with ankylosing spondylitis or in good health (not recorded which). This rearrangement joins TRBV20-1 to TRBJ2-7; 10 bases match TRBD1. The sequencing input was blood, either unsorted or a sorted T cell fraction (not recorded which). The CDR3 spells CSADRGLGEQYF. CDR3 nucleotide sequence: TGCAGTGCTGACAGGGGGCTAGGCGAGCAGTACTTC.